Presented here are 2 T cell receptor beta chains from one specimen sequenced in a study of cytomegalovirus exposure and HLA in healthy donors. PCR was performed using 60 Vbeta and 13 Jbeta primers. Data came from immunoSEQ multiplex PCR; TCRdb stores just in-frame clones and leaves some out. The sample consists of tens of thousands of clones, approximately 84% of them appearing once. The sequenced sample was PBMCs. These receptors were obtained from a woman aged 18-29 years in good health and CMV-seropositive.

V and J are TRBV14 and TRBJ2-1; D remains ambiguous. V lost 5 bases, J lost 3 bases, and 14 bases lay in between. Germline CDR1 and CDR2: SGHDN and FVKESK. This CDR3 is built from 15 residues. The CDR3 sequence is CASSGNKRGYNEQFF. CDR3 sequence (DNA): TGTGCCAGCAGCGGAAACAAAAGAGGCTACAATGAGCAGTTCTTC.

The genes are TRBV15 and TRBJ2-7; a possible D gene is TRBD2 (6 bases). Germline loops: CDR1 LNHNV, CDR2 YYDKDF (reference sequence). Trimming stripped 1 base from V and 2 bases from J, with 9 bases between. The CDR3 contains 14 residues. CDR3 protein: CATSRVGGAYEQYF. CDR3 sequence (DNA): TGTGCCACCAGCAGAGTGGGGGGAGCCTACGAGCAGTACTTC.